A few counts support the clone carrying this T cell receptor (beta chain). Its antigen is as yet unknown. The germline gives CDR1 DFQATT, CDR2 SNEGSKA (reference sequence). V lost 3 bases and J 7 bases, leaving 12 bases between the germline ends. The CDR3 consists of 13 residues. The record originates from a study of identical twins. Study outcomes and limitations: Weaker excess sharing between twins was seen in beta out-of-frame sequences. A partial confounding effect on zero-insertion analyses could come from invariant MAIT and iNKT cells.

Unique molecular identifiers were present on the cDNA, and a universal primer site came from template switching. Each CDR3 protein is one row after TCRdb ran MiXCR on the 5' RACE reads. The table records 1.5 million or so distinct CDR3 sequences, less than 35% of them present only once. This chain uses TRBV20-1 with TRBJ1-4; the D is unclear. This sequence was found in a newborn girl in good health. Sequencing was performed on cord blood. The CDR3 sequence: CSARAVGSEKLFF. The CDR3 DNA follows: TGCAGTGCTAGGGCCGTCGGGAGTGAAAAACTGTTTTTT.